Listed below are T cell receptor beta chains from one sample, sequenced in a study of identical twins. TCRdb ran MiXCR on the 5' RACE reads and lists one entry per CDR3 protein. Found here are 200,000 to 300,000 distinct CDR3 sequences, 5.5% to 7% of them singletons; the top ten hold roughly 3.6%. The same specimen was also included in a second study, on yellow fever vaccine responses in identical twins.

Sequenced material: memory (CD45RO+) T cells sorted from blood. The source is a woman younger than 35 in good health. Both conserved end residues are part of each CDR3. Each record gives: V gene, clone size, D gene, J gene, CDR3 protein, CDR3 DNA. D genes are given only for firm matches. The size of a clone is reported for some rows only, either as once, few or many, or as a class for expanded clones.

TRBV5-1,many,.,TRBJ2-7,CASSLALDSSYEQYF,TGCGCCAGCAGCTTGGCCTTGGACAGCTCCTACGAGCAGTACTTC
TRBV14,.,.,TRBJ2-1,CASSPTGGSSYNEQFF,TGTGCCAGCAGCCCCACCGGCGGTAGCTCCTACAATGAGCAGTTCTTC
TRBV7-6,many,TRBD1,TRBJ1-5,CASSTQGGQGRYHQPQHF,TGTGCCAGCAGCACCCAGGGTGGACAGGGGAGGTATCATCAGCCCCAGCATTTT
TRBV29-1,many,.,TRBJ2-7,CSIQDGAYEQYF,TGCAGCATCCAAGATGGGGCATACGAGCAGTACTTC
TRBV9,.,TRBD2,TRBJ2-2,CASSVTSGHTGELFF,TGTGCCAGCAGCGTTACTAGCGGCCACACCGGGGAGCTGTTTTTT
TRBV4-1,.,.,TRBJ2-5,CASSQDSWQGETQYF,TGCGCCAGCAGCCAAGATTCATGGCAGGGAGAGACCCAGTACTTC
TRBV18,few,.,TRBJ1-5,CASSPNRAINQPQHF,TGTGCCAGCTCACCCAACCGGGCCATCAATCAGCCCCAGCATTTT
TRBV5-1,few,.,TRBJ1-4,CASSLNSGTSNEKLFF,TGCGCCAGCAGCTTGAATTCCGGGACCTCTAATGAAAAACTGTTTTTT
TRBV27,.,.,TRBJ2-3,CASSNIGTDTQYF,TGTGCCAGCAGTAACATAGGCACAGATACGCAGTATTTT
TRBV15,.,.,TRBJ1-6,CATSRDGSSPLHF,TGTGCCACCAGCAGAGATGGAAGCTCACCCCTCCACTTT